Described below is a single TCR beta chain sequence and its context. What it binds is not known. A junction boundary mismatches the germline segment, possibly from a read error. Per germline, CDR1 SSHAT and CDR2 FNYEAQ (reference sequence). The CDR3 length is 13 residues. Data came from immunoSEQ multiplex PCR; TCRdb stores just in-frame clones and leaves some out. The sample comprises approximately 100,000 clones, around 87% of which are singletons, and about 3.5% rests with the top ten. This sample stems from a study of T cell responses to AZD1222 COVID-19 vaccine. Overall study results and limits: In the spike-specific TCR repertoire, nearly half reportedly target unmutated variant regions.

V and J are TRBV7-7 and TRBJ2-5; D is perhaps TRBD1 (5 bases). The material sequenced was peripheral blood, taken on day 0 of AZD1222 vaccination. The sequence was obtained from an adult in good health. The CDR3 sequence is CASSLAGMETQYF. The CDR3 nucleotides read TGTGCTAGCAGCTTAGCAGGGATGGAGACCCAGTACTTC.